The 10 T cell receptor beta chains below were found in one sample sequenced in a study of early T cells in non-severe SARS-CoV-2 infection. TCRdb ran MiXCR on the 5' RACE reads and lists one entry per CDR3 protein. This sample carries about 97,000 distinct CDR3 sequences, about an eighth of them seen once, and the ten largest clones take approximately 6%. What was sequenced was whole blood. All receptors derive from an adult who was a healthcare worker with PCR-confirmed SARS-CoV-2 infection or an uninfected control (not recorded which).

This clonotype was observed many times. The V call is TRBV25-1, the J call TRBJ2-1, with TRBD2 identical over 13 bases. Trimming removed 8 bases from V and 10 bases from J; junction bases left unmatched: 8. Germline CDR1 is MGHDK and CDR2 is SYGVNS. This CDR3 has 14 residues. The CDR3, as DNA: TGTGCCAGCGAAGGACTAGCGGGAGTCTTGGAGCAGTTCTTC. As protein: CASEGLAGVLEQFF.

This clonotype was seen more than once but under ten times. V and J are TRBV18 and TRBJ2-7, with 11 bases that match TRBD2. The germline V gene has CDR1 KGHSH and CDR2 LQKENI. The CDR3 is 16 residues long. J was trimmed by 8 bases and V by 6 bases; bases with no gene match: 15. CDR3 in amino acids: CASSPGPGTSGTQQYF. The CDR3 nucleotides read TGTGCCAGCTCTCCGGGCCCCGGGACTAGCGGAACGCAGCAGTACTTC.

This clonotype was observed at least ten times. The chain employs TRBV7-9 and TRBJ2-5; a possible D gene is TRBD2 (5 bases). Germline CDR1 reads SEHNR; CDR2 reads FQNEAQ (reference sequence). The germline V and J ends were trimmed by 1 base and 4 bases, with 13 bases remaining between them. This CDR3 contains 15 residues. This chain's CDR3 is CASSLGGSGRETQYF. The CDR3 DNA reads TGTGCCAGCAGCTTAGGTGGGAGTGGGAGAGAGACCCAGTACTTC. Based on the CDR3 plus reference TRBV7-9 and TRBJ2-5, the full variable domain is DTGVSQNPRHKITKRGQNVTFRCDPISEHNRLYWYRQTLGQGPEFLTYFQNEAQLEKSRLLSDRFSAERPKGSFSTLEIQRTEQGDSAMYLCASSLGGSGRETQYFGPGTRLLVL.

With regard to this clonotype: Since the CDR3 does not end with the conserved phenylalanine or tryptophan, this likely comes from a read error. V usage is TRBV28 and J usage is TRBJ2-7; 7 bases align to TRBD2. V was clipped by 11 bases and J by 6 bases; unmatched bases: 10. This CDR3 has 12 amino acids. Germline CDR1 is MDHEN and CDR2 is SYDVKM. CDR3 sequence: CAGRGRAGEQYL. The CDR3 nucleotides are TGTGCCGGACGGGGGAGGGCCGGCGAGCAGTACCTC.

This clonotype was found a few times. V gene TRBV7-4 combines with J gene TRBJ2-3, with no clear D. In germline, CDR1 is SGHVT, CDR2 SQSDAQ. This CDR3 is 13 amino acids long. CDR3 DNA: TGTGCGGAAATTTTATACTATCCAGATACGCAGTATTTT. Translated, it gives CAEILYYPDTQYF. Full variable domain (missing parts from reference TRBV7-4 and TRBJ2-3): GAGVSQSPRYKVAKRGRDVALRCDSISGHVTLYWYRQTLGQGSEVLTYSQSDAQRDKSGRPSGRFSAERPERSVSTLKIQRTEQGDSAVYLCAEILYYPDTQYFGPGTRLTVL.

The V and J genes are TRBV24-1 and TRBJ2-1; 7 nucleotides match TRBD2. CDR1 KGHDR and CDR2 SFDVKD come from the germline V gene. The V segment lost 3 bases and the J segment 5 bases; nucleotides outside the gene matches: 9. This CDR3 has 16 amino acids. In DNA form, the CDR3 reads TGTGCCACCAGTGATGTGAGGGGAGGGCCCCACAATGAGCAGTTCTTC. As protein: CATSDVRGGPHNEQFF.

This clonotype was observed many times. The chain is built from TRBV6-5 and TRBJ1-1; tentatively, D is TRBD1 (6 bases). V was clipped by 7 bases and J by 4 bases, with 19 bases between them. Germline V CDR1 and CDR2: MNHEY, SVGAGI. The CDR3 covers 15 residues. CDR3 loop: CASILYRAGGTEAFF. The CDR3, as DNA: TGTGCCAGCATTTTATACAGGGCGGGGGGCACTGAAGCTTTCTTT.

This clonotype came up once. This chain uses TRBV20-1 with TRBJ2-7; TRBD2 agrees at 10 bases. Germline CDR1 DFQATT, CDR2 SNEGSKA (reference sequence). Trimming removed 5 bases from V and 0 bases from J; junction bases left unmatched: 4. The CDR3 spans 14 residues. Here the CDR3 DNA reads TGCAGTGCTGCCGGGACTAGCGTCTCCTACGAGCAGTACTTC. Its translation: CSAAGTSVSYEQYF.

The chain links TRBV19 to TRBJ2-3, with 7 bases lining up with TRBD2. Germline V lookup: CDR1 LNHDA, CDR2 SQIVND (reference sequence). The CDR3 extends over 17 amino acids. With V trimmed by 5 bases and J by 4 bases, 15 bases remained unmatched. The CDR3 reads CASSEKKWVGGPDTQYF. Here the CDR3 DNA reads TGTGCCAGTAGTGAGAAAAAGTGGGTGGGAGGGCCAGATACGCAGTATTTT.

This chain joins TRBV24-1 and TRBJ1-2; D gene uncertain. The CDR3 sequence is 13 residues long. Germline V gives CDR1 KGHDR, CDR2 SFDVKD. V was trimmed by 5 bases and J by 5 bases, leaving 11 bases between them. The DNA of the CDR3 is TGTGCCACCAGTGGAGGCAGGTTTTATGGCTACACCTTC. Translation gives CATSGGRFYGYTF.